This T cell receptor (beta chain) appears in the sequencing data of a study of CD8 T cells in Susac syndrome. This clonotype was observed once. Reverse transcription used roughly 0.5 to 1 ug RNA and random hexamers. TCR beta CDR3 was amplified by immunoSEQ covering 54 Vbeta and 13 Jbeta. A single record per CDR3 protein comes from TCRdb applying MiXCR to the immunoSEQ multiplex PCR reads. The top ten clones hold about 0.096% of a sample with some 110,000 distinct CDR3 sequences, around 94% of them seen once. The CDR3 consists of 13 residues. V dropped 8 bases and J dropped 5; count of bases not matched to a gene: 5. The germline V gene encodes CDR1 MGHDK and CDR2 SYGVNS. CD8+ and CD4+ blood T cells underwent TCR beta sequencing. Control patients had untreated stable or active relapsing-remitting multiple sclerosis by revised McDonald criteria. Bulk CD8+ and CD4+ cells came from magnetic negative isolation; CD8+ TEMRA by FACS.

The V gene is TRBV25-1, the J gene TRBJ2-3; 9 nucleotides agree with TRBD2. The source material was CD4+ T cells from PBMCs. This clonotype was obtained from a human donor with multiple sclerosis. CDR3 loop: CASGLAGVDTQYF. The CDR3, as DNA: TGTGCCAGCGGTTTAGCGGGGGTAGATACGCAGTATTTT.